This T cell receptor (beta chain) was sequenced during a study of blood T cell repertoires in COVID-19. Study summary: From the United States, Italy and Spain came samples of acute and convalescent COVID-19.

Generated by immunoSEQ multiplex PCR, the TCRdb table keeps only in-frame clones and is missing some. The data contain over 150,000 clones, 70% to 85% of them singletons. The CDR3 sequence is 17 residues long. Trimming removed 1 base from V and 0 bases from J, with 13 bases in between. Germline loops: CDR1 GTSNPN, CDR2 SVGIG (reference sequence). The J gene is TRBJ2-6, the V gene TRBV30, with D perhaps matching TRBD2 (6 bases). Sequenced: peripheral blood. The TCR comes from a human donor in a cohort sampled during active COVID-19. DNA for the CDR3: TGTGCCTGGAGTGCCAGGAGGGATTTCTCTGGGGCCAACGTCCTGACTTTC. The encoded protein is CAWSARRDFSGANVLTF.